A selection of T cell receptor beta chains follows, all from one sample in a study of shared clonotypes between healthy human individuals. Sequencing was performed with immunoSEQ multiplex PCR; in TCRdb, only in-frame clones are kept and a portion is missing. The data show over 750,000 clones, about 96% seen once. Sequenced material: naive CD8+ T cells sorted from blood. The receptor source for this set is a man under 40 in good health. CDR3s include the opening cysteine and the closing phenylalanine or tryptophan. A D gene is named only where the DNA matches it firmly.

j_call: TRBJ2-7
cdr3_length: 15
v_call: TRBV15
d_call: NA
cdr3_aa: CATALSGLLSYEQYF
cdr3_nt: TGTGCCACTGCGCTCAGCGGTTTACTTTCCTACGAGCAGTACTTC

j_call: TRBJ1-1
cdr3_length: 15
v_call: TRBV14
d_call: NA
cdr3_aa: CASSPREGEYTEAFF
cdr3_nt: TGTGCCAGCAGCCCGCGGGAGGGGGAATACACTGAAGCTTTCTTT

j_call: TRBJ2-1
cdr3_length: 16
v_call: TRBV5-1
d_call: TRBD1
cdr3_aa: CASSTGQGGSYNEQFF
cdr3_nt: TGCGCCAGCAGCACAGGACAGGGGGGCTCCTACAATGAGCAGTTCTTC

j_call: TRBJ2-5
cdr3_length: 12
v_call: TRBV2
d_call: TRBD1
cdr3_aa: CASPGQQETQYF
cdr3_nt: TGTGCCAGCCCGGGACAGCAAGAGACCCAGTACTTC

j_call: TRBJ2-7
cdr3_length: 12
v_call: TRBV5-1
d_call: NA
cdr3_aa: CASRASTYEQYF
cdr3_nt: TGCGCCAGCCGGGCTTCCACCTACGAGCAGTACTTC

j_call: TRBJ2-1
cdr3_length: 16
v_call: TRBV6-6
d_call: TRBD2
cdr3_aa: CASTALGGEANNEQFF
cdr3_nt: TGTGCCAGCACCGCCCTGGGAGGGGAAGCGAACAATGAGCAGTTCTTC

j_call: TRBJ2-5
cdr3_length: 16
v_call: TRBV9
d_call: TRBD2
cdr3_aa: CASSVLAGGPGETQYF
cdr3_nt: TGTGCCAGCAGCGTACTAGCGGGAGGGCCTGGGGAGACCCAGTACTTC

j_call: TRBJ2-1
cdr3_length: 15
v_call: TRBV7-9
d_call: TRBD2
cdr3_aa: CASRDTSGPYNEQFF
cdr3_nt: TGTGCCAGCAGAGATACTAGCGGCCCATACAATGAGCAGTTCTTC

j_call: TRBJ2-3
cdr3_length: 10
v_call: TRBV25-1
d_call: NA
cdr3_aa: CASSESVKYF
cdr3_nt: TGTGCAAGCAGTGAATCTGTGAAGTATTTT

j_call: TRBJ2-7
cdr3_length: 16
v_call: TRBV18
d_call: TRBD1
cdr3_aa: CASSPRDRVHSYEQYF
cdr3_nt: TGTGCCAGCTCACCCCGCGACAGGGTGCACTCCTACGAGCAGTACTTC